This record concerns one T cell receptor beta chain sequence. Its antigen remains unknown. Assay used: immunoSEQ multiplex PCR; TCRdb lists only in-frame clones, some missing. The profile shows about 2.1 million clones, around 95% of them singletons. V lost 0 bases, J lost 2 bases, and 12 bases lay in between. Per germline, CDR1 SGDLS and CDR2 YYNGEE. This CDR3 region has 15 residues. The entry originates in a study of shared clonotypes between healthy human individuals. Study-level information: Per donor, CD8 memory used one plate, CD8 naive used two, CD4 memory used three and CD4 naive used three. Study-level points and caveats: Naive subsets, compared against memory subsets, generally had larger estimated richness values. Rarefaction indicated that sorted-subset sequencing remained incomplete although depth was large.

CD45RO-negative, CCR7-selected cells formed the naive CD8 fraction, which excluded terminally differentiated effector memory CD45RA+ cells. The TCR sequence derives from a man younger than 35 in good health. Some clones in this sample may be carry-over from other donors' samples. The chain uses TRBV9 and TRBJ2-7; D not resolved. Sequencing was performed on naive CD8+ T cells from PBMCs. The CDR3 DNA is TGTGCCAGCAGCGTAGGGTCTAGTGCAACCTACGAGCAGTACTTC. This encodes CASSVGSSATYEQYF.